The 20 T cell receptor beta chains presented below share a single source sample, sequenced in a study of CD8+ T cells in alopecia areata. Reverse transcribed after extraction, RNA yielded cDNA as the sequencing template. Profiling relied on immunoSEQ multiplex PCR, and the TCRdb table lists in-frame clones only, not all of them. The sample carries 69,000 or so clones, under 75% recorded once. The material was CD8+ T cells sorted from blood, obtained at week 0. These receptors were collected from a human donor with alopecia areata.

The V gene is TRBV6-5, the J gene TRBJ2-5; 8 bases fit TRBD1. There are 15 residues in the CDR3. CDR1 and CDR2 from the germline V gene are MNHEY and SVGAGI. With 4 bases clipped from V and 1 base from J, the junction kept 5 bases outside the gene matches. DNA for the CDR3: TGTGCCAGCAGTTTTGCAGGGGGCATCCAAGAGACCCAGTACTTC. As protein: CASSFAGGIQETQYF.

The gene calls are TRBV5-1 and TRBJ1-2; D is perhaps TRBD1 (6 bases). V was clipped by 0 bases and J by 4 bases, with 10 bases between them. CDR3 size: 14 residues. The germline CDR1 and CDR2 sequences are SGHRS and YFSETQ. CDR3 bases: TGCGCCAGCAGCTTGGAGCAGGGGCCCTATGGCTACACCTTC. As protein: CASSLEQGPYGYTF. The full variable domain, with the rest looked up from reference TRBV5-1 and TRBJ1-2, is KAGVTQTPRYLIKTRGQQVTLSCSPISGHRSVSWYQQTPGQGLQFLFEYFSETQRNKGNFPGRFSGRQFSNSRSEMNVSTLELGDSALYLCASSLEQGPYGYTFGSGTRLTVV.

A few counts support this clone. The chain has TRBV5-6 and TRBJ2-2; no definite D call. The CDR3 is made up of 13 amino acids. CDR1 SGHDT and CDR2 YYEEEE come from the germline V gene. V lost 1 base and J lost 1, with 2 bases in between. The CDR3 DNA follows: TGTGCCAGCAGCTTGTGGAACACCGGGGAGCTGTTTTTT. It specifies CASSLWNTGELFF.

The chain carries TRBV2 and TRBJ2-2, with D perhaps matching TRBD2 (5 bases). V was trimmed by 4 bases and J by 4 bases, leaving 13 bases between them. CDR1 and CDR2 from the germline V gene are SNHLY and FYNNEI. This CDR3 comprises 15 residues. CDR3 residues: CASSASRRPTGELFF. In DNA, the CDR3 is TGTGCCAGCAGTGCCTCCCGGAGGCCCACCGGGGAGCTGTTTTTT.

V and J are TRBV5-6 and TRBJ1-2; perhaps TRBD1 as D (6 bases). Between the trimmed V and J ends, which lost 0 bases and 3 bases, there was a span of 6 bases. This CDR3 region has 13 residues. The germline CDR1 and CDR2 sequences are SGHDT and YYEEEE. The CDR3 DNA follows: TGTGCCAGCAGCTTGGGACAGGACTATGGCTACACCTTC. Residues: CASSLGQDYGYTF.

In DNA, the CDR3 is TGCAGCGTTGAACGGGACAGGGACTATGGCTACACCTTC. Encoded protein: CSVERDRDYGYTF. The chain is built from TRBV29-1 and TRBJ1-2; TRBD1 aligns across 9 bases. The germline V gene encodes CDR1 SQVTM and CDR2 ANQGSEA. This CDR3 has 13 residues. V dropped 2 bases and J dropped 3; count of bases not matched to a gene: 1.

J is TRBJ1-2 and V is TRBV30; 7 positions agree with TRBD1. This CDR3 is 13 amino acids long. Trimming cost V 4 bases and J 8 bases; bases outside gene matches: 10. The germline CDR1 and CDR2 sequences are GTSNPN and SVGIG (reference sequence). The CDR3 DNA reads TGTGCCTGGAATCAGCGGAGGGGGCAAGGCTACACCTTC. Translation: CAWNQRRGQGYTF.

The chain uses TRBV4-3 and TRBJ2-4; weak D call: TRBD2 (6 bases). Germline V lookup: CDR1 LGHNA, CDR2 YSLEER. CDR3 length: 13 amino acids. Trimming cost V 0 bases and J 15 bases, with 15 bases left between them. The CDR3 reads CASSQDRGREPYF. The CDR3 DNA sequence: TGCGCCAGCAGCCAAGATAGGGGACGGGAGCCGTACTTC.

This chain uses TRBV25-1 with TRBJ1-2, with D perhaps TRBD1 (5 bases). The CDR3 runs 14 residues. Germline CDR1 MGHDK, CDR2 SYGVNS. Trimming stripped 5 bases from V and 4 bases from J, with 14 bases between. The CDR3 loop reads CASSIAGHSYGYTF. In DNA, the CDR3 is TGTGCCAGCAGTATCGCAGGACACAGCTATGGCTACACCTTC.

The chain employs TRBV29-1 and TRBJ2-7; 11 positions agree with TRBD2. The V gene end was trimmed by 6 bases and the J gene end by 1 base; junction bases not matched to a gene: 11. The CDR3 spans 16 residues. Germline assignment: CDR1 SQVTM and CDR2 ANQGSEA. CDR3 coding DNA: TGCAGCGTGGACGTTTGGGGGACTAGCGGATCCTACGAGCAGTACTTC. Its translation is CSVDVWGTSGSYEQYF.

The chain has TRBV7-6 and TRBJ2-7; either TRBD1 or TRBD2 may fit D (7 bases each). The CDR3 covers 15 residues. CDR1 is SGHVS and CDR2 is FNYEAQ in the germline V gene. The ends were cut back, 1 base at V and 3 bases at J, with 13 bases in the middle. The chain's CDR3 is CASSLDPGGVYEQYF. In nucleotides, the CDR3 is TGTGCCAGCAGCTTAGATCCAGGGGGGGTCTACGAGCAGTACTTC.

This clone has only one observation. The rearrangement links TRBV5-1 to TRBJ1-1; no definite D call. The length of the CDR3 is 15 residues. Trimming removed 0 bases at V and 0 bases at J, with 9 bases between. Germline CDR1 and CDR2: SGHRS and YFSETQ. CDR3 in amino acids: CASSLVLGMNTEAFF. In DNA form, the CDR3 reads TGCGCCAGCAGCTTGGTCCTGGGAATGAACACTGAAGCTTTCTTT.

The V gene is TRBV5-4, the J gene TRBJ2-7, with 11 bases that match TRBD2. This CDR3 has 14 residues. Germline CDR1 and CDR2: SGHNT and YYREEE (reference sequence). The J segment lost 3 bases and the V segment lost 4 bases, leaving 3 bases of the junction unmatched. The CDR3 region has the DNA TGTGCCAGCAGCGCCGGGACTAGCGGCTACGAGCAGTACTTC. This gives the protein CASSAGTSGYEQYF.

The J gene is TRBJ2-4, the V gene TRBV28; TRBD1 matches at 7 bases. Germline assignment: CDR1 MDHEN and CDR2 SYDVKM. J gave up 4 bases and V 6 bases, and 6 bases lay outside the gene matches. The CDR3 contains 14 residues. The CDR3 DNA reads TGTGCCAGCAGACCCGGGACAGAGAAAAACATTCAGTACTTC. Translating it yields CASRPGTEKNIQYF.

This clone came up a few times. The chain couples TRBV30 to TRBJ2-2; D is uncertain. In germline, CDR1 is GTSNPN, CDR2 SVGIG (reference sequence). Trimming stripped 2 bases from V and 5 bases from J, with 6 bases between. This CDR3 comprises 12 residues. In nucleotides, the CDR3 is TGTGCCTGGAGTCGGCGTACCGGGGAGCTGTTTTTT. It is translated as CAWSRRTGELFF.

This clone has just a few counts. This chain joins TRBV7-2 and TRBJ2-3; 8 bases line up with TRBD2. Germline values: CDR1 SGHTA, CDR2 FQGNSA. The CDR3 contains 18 residues. Trimming removed 0 bases from V and 0 bases from J; junction bases left unmatched: 8. Here the CDR3 DNA reads TGTGCCAGCAGCTTAGCGGTAGCGGGAACGACTAGCACAGATACGCAGTATTTT. Translation: CASSLAVAGTTSTDTQYF.

This clone was detected once. This chain joins TRBV4-3 and TRBJ1-5; D ambiguous. The germline V gene encodes CDR1 LGHNA and CDR2 YSLEER. V lost 0 bases and J 1 base, leaving 10 bases between the germline ends. The CDR3 totals 16 residues. The chain's CDR3 is CASSQDFFGSNQPQHF. The CDR3 region has the DNA TGCGCCAGCAGCCAAGATTTCTTTGGGAGCAATCAGCCCCAGCATTTT.

There are a few counts of this clone. The rearrangement joins TRBV27 to TRBJ1-5; the match to TRBD1 covers 9 bases. Unmatched junction bases numbered 3, after V lost 6 bases and J lost 3 bases. There are 14 residues in the CDR3. Germline values: CDR1 MNHEY, CDR2 SMNVEV (reference sequence). In DNA, the CDR3 is TGTGCCAGCAGGGGACAGGGCTTCAATCAGCCCCAGCATTTT. Protein sequence: CASRGQGFNQPQHF.

This chain connects TRBV5-1 to TRBJ2-2; either TRBD1 or TRBD2 may supply D (6 bases each). The V end was cut by 4 bases, the J end by 3 bases, with 16 bases between. CDR1 and CDR2 from the germline V gene are SGHRS and YFSETQ. CDR3 length equals 16 residues. CDR3 DNA: TGCGCCAGCAGCGCCTTGGGGGGCCATGACACCGGGGAGCTGTTTTTT. This translates into CASSALGGHDTGELFF. The full variable domain, completed using reference TRBV5-1 and TRBJ2-2, is KAGVTQTPRYLIKTRGQQVTLSCSPISGHRSVSWYQQTPGQGLQFLFEYFSETQRNKGNFPGRFSGRQFSNSRSEMNVSTLELGDSALYLCASSALGGHDTGELFFGEGSRLTVL.

This clone was recorded once. This CDR3 is CASSVGTGSYTEAFF. The CDR3 DNA follows: TGTGCCAGCAGCGTAGGGACAGGGTCATACACTGAAGCTTTCTTT. The rearrangement uses TRBV9 and TRBJ1-1; 8 bases are shared with TRBD1. From germline, CDR1 is SGDLS and CDR2 YYNGEE. The V gene end was trimmed by 0 bases and the J gene end by 3 bases; junction bases not matched to a gene: 4. This CDR3 spans 15 amino acids.